A selection of T cell receptor beta chains follows, all from one sample in a study of blood T cells in healthy people across ages. TCRdb reprocessed the 5' RACE reads via MiXCR and lists one record per CDR3 protein. The data contain about 650,000 distinct CDR3 sequences, approximately 30% of them singletons. Material: blood. These receptors were obtained from a woman over 75 in good health. The CDR3 runs from the conserved cysteine through the conserved F or W. The D gene is left open where the match is weak. Clone size is stated in some rows and not others, as once, few, many or a class when expanded.

v_call: TRBV7-9
clone_size: NA
d_call: NA
j_call: TRBJ1-2
cdr3_aa: CASSLVASDGYTF
cdr3_nt: TGTGCCAGCAGCTTAGTAGCCAGTGACGGCTACACCTTC

v_call: TRBV4-3
clone_size: many
d_call: NA
j_call: TRBJ1-4
cdr3_aa: CASSPTNKAYEKLFF
cdr3_nt: TGCGCCAGCAGCCCGACTAATAAAGCGTATGAAAAACTGTTTTTT

v_call: TRBV27
clone_size: many
d_call: NA
j_call: TRBJ2-7
cdr3_aa: CASRRQAGGYEQYF
cdr3_nt: TGTGCCAGCAGACGACAGGCCGGGGGTTACGAGCAGTACTTC

v_call: TRBV7-3
clone_size: once
d_call: TRBD2
j_call: TRBJ2-1
cdr3_aa: CASSGGLAGSNEQFF
cdr3_nt: TGTGCCAGCAGCGGCGGACTAGCGGGGAGCAATGAGCAGTTCTTC

v_call: TRBV20-1
clone_size: NA
d_call: NA
j_call: TRBJ2-7
cdr3_aa: CSAPYGLNSYEQYF
cdr3_nt: TGCAGTGCCCCATACGGCTTAAACTCCTACGAGCAGTACTTC

v_call: TRBV7-2
clone_size: many
d_call: NA
j_call: TRBJ2-7
cdr3_aa: CASSLGPGAFYEQYF
cdr3_nt: TGTGCCAGCAGCTTAGGCCCAGGGGCCTTCTACGAGCAGTACTTC

v_call: TRBV6-4
clone_size: NA
d_call: NA
j_call: TRBJ2-5
cdr3_aa: CASSGWGAETQYF
cdr3_nt: TGTGCCAGCAGTGGTTGGGGTGCGGAGACCCAGTACTTC

v_call: TRBV7-7
clone_size: many
d_call: TRBD2
j_call: TRBJ2-1
cdr3_aa: CASSLSGGTGNNEQFF
cdr3_nt: TGTGCCAGCAGCTTATCCGGGGGGACGGGGAACAATGAGCAGTTCTTC

v_call: TRBV2
clone_size: many
d_call: NA
j_call: TRBJ2-1
cdr3_aa: CASTGGQGWRNEQFF
cdr3_nt: TGTGCCAGCACCGGGGGGCAGGGTTGGCGCAATGAGCAGTTCTTC

v_call: TRBV28
clone_size: once
d_call: TRBD1
j_call: TRBJ2-7
cdr3_aa: CTSRQGVGYEQYF
cdr3_nt: TGTACCAGCAGACAGGGTGTCGGCTACGAGCAGTACTTC

v_call: TRBV20-1
clone_size: NA
d_call: NA
j_call: TRBJ1-1
cdr3_aa: CSASPPGWNTEAFF
cdr3_nt: TGCAGTGCTAGCCCCCCAGGATGGAACACTGAAGCTTTCTTT

v_call: TRBV28
clone_size: few
d_call: NA
j_call: TRBJ1-2
cdr3_aa: CANSLIQGINYGYTF
cdr3_nt: TGTGCCAACAGTTTAATCCAGGGGATTAACTATGGCTACACCTTC

v_call: TRBV7-9
clone_size: many
d_call: NA
j_call: TRBJ2-3
cdr3_aa: CASSPRGPDTQYF
cdr3_nt: TGTGCCAGCAGCCCCAGGGGTCCAGATACGCAGTATTTT

v_call: TRBV20-1
clone_size: many
d_call: TRBD1
j_call: TRBJ1-1
cdr3_aa: CSATTGGETEAFF
cdr3_nt: TGCAGTGCCACGACAGGGGGAGAGACTGAAGCTTTCTTT

v_call: TRBV19
clone_size: NA
d_call: NA
j_call: TRBJ1-4
cdr3_aa: CASSHRDGGISTNEKLFF
cdr3_nt: TGTGCCAGTAGCCACCGCGATGGAGGTATCTCAACTAATGAAAAACTGTTTTTT

v_call: TRBV20-1
clone_size: NA
d_call: NA
j_call: TRBJ2-7
cdr3_aa: CSAGDPSSYEQYF
cdr3_nt: TGCAGTGCCGGGGACCCGAGCTCCTACGAGCAGTACTTC

v_call: TRBV7-3
clone_size: many
d_call: NA
j_call: TRBJ1-1
cdr3_aa: CASSLREGTEAFF
cdr3_nt: TGTGCCAGCAGCTTACGCGAGGGAACTGAAGCTTTCTTT

v_call: TRBV28
clone_size: many
d_call: NA
j_call: TRBJ1-1
cdr3_aa: CASRLNTEAFF
cdr3_nt: TGTGCCAGCAGACTGAACACTGAAGCTTTCTTT

v_call: TRBV9
clone_size: many
d_call: NA
j_call: TRBJ2-5
cdr3_aa: CASSPRQSQETQYF
cdr3_nt: TGTGCCAGCAGCCCCCGACAGAGCCAAGAGACCCAGTACTTC

v_call: TRBV7-2
clone_size: few
d_call: TRBD2
j_call: TRBJ2-5
cdr3_aa: CASRLAGGHNEQYF
cdr3_nt: TGTGCCAGCAGACTAGCGGGGGGGCACAATGAGCAGTACTTC

v_call: TRBV20-1
clone_size: many
d_call: TRBD2
j_call: TRBJ2-4
cdr3_aa: CSARSGGVNIQYF
cdr3_nt: TGCAGTGCTAGATCGGGGGGAGTAAACATTCAGTACTTC

v_call: TRBV30
clone_size: NA
d_call: TRBD1
j_call: TRBJ1-2
cdr3_aa: CAWRMTGGCGYTF
cdr3_nt: TGTGCCTGGAGAATGACAGGGGGCTGCGGCTACACCTTC

v_call: TRBV27
clone_size: few
d_call: NA
j_call: TRBJ2-4
cdr3_aa: CASGFVGPGYNEQYF
cdr3_nt: TGTGCCAGTGGATTTGTGGGGCCAGGGTACAATGAGCAGTACTTC

v_call: TRBV20-1
clone_size: many
d_call: NA
j_call: TRBJ2-7
cdr3_aa: CSARVGYEQYF
cdr3_nt: TGCAGTGCTAGAGTCGGCTACGAGCAGTACTTC

v_call: TRBV19
clone_size: many
d_call: NA
j_call: TRBJ2-5
cdr3_aa: CASSTRGMQETQYF
cdr3_nt: TGTGCCAGTAGTACTAGGGGTATGCAAGAGACCCAGTACTTC

v_call: TRBV7-2
clone_size: NA
d_call: NA
j_call: TRBJ1-2
cdr3_aa: CASSVVWVEGYTF
cdr3_nt: TGTGCCAGCAGCGTAGTATGGGTGGAAGGCTACACCTTC

v_call: TRBV6-5
clone_size: once
d_call: NA
j_call: TRBJ1-4
cdr3_aa: CASSFGATDEKLFF
cdr3_nt: TGTGCCAGCAGTTTTGGCGCAACTGATGAAAAACTGTTTTTT

v_call: TRBV3-1
clone_size: many
d_call: NA
j_call: TRBJ1-2
cdr3_aa: CASSQRGQRYGYTF
cdr3_nt: TGTGCCAGCAGCCAAAGAGGGCAGAGGTATGGCTACACCTTC

v_call: TRBV7-2
clone_size: many
d_call: NA
j_call: TRBJ2-1
cdr3_aa: CASSFGVVFYEQFF
cdr3_nt: TGTGCCAGCAGCTTCGGGGTTGTGTTCTATGAGCAGTTCTTC

v_call: TRBV4-2
clone_size: few
d_call: TRBD2
j_call: TRBJ2-1
cdr3_aa: CASSQDLAGGGDEQFF
cdr3_nt: TGTGCCAGCAGCCAAGACCTAGCGGGGGGCGGAGATGAGCAGTTCTTC

v_call: TRBV5-6
clone_size: NA
d_call: TRBD2
j_call: TRBJ2-1
cdr3_aa: CASSYTSGRAHEQFF
cdr3_nt: TGTGCCAGCAGCTATACTAGCGGGAGGGCCCATGAGCAGTTCTTC

v_call: TRBV7-8
clone_size: many
d_call: NA
j_call: TRBJ1-2
cdr3_aa: CASSPSGQNYGYTF
cdr3_nt: TGTGCCAGCAGCCCCTCAGGGCAAAACTATGGCTACACCTTC

v_call: TRBV18
clone_size: NA
d_call: TRBD1
j_call: TRBJ1-1
cdr3_aa: CASSPDGQGTEAFF
cdr3_nt: TGTGCCAGCTCACCAGACGGACAGGGCACTGAAGCTTTCTTT

v_call: TRBV5-1
clone_size: NA
d_call: TRBD1
j_call: TRBJ2-1
cdr3_aa: CASSPRTGGDEQFF
cdr3_nt: TGCGCCAGCAGCCCCAGGACAGGGGGCGATGAGCAGTTCTTC

v_call: TRBV7-9
clone_size: NA
d_call: NA
j_call: TRBJ2-7
cdr3_aa: CASSLGRDSYEQYF
cdr3_nt: TGTGCCAGCAGCTTAGGGCGGGACTCCTACGAGCAGTACTTC

v_call: TRBV6-1
clone_size: NA
d_call: NA
j_call: TRBJ1-1
cdr3_aa: CASEISRNTEAFF
cdr3_nt: TGTGCCAGCGAAATCTCCAGGAACACTGAAGCTTTCTTT

v_call: TRBV5-6
clone_size: NA
d_call: NA
j_call: TRBJ1-5
cdr3_aa: CASSLIGRDVDQPQHF
cdr3_nt: TGTGCCAGCAGCTTGATCGGCCGGGACGTAGATCAGCCCCAGCATTTT

v_call: TRBV20-1
clone_size: NA
d_call: NA
j_call: TRBJ1-3
cdr3_aa: CSAPESKGNTIYF
cdr3_nt: TGCAGTGCCCCGGAGTCCAAAGGAAACACCATATATTTT

v_call: TRBV2
clone_size: NA
d_call: TRBD1
j_call: TRBJ1-6
cdr3_aa: CASTRMTGVNSPLHF
cdr3_nt: TGTGCCAGCACTAGGATGACAGGGGTCAATTCACCCCTCCACTTT

v_call: TRBV5-1
clone_size: NA
d_call: TRBD1
j_call: TRBJ1-5
cdr3_aa: CASSIGQGDYQPQHF
cdr3_nt: TGCGCCAGCAGCATAGGACAGGGAGATTATCAGCCCCAGCATTTT

v_call: TRBV6-2/TRBV6-3
clone_size: many
d_call: TRBD2
j_call: TRBJ2-3
cdr3_aa: CASRDSGGGSTDTQYF
cdr3_nt: TGTGCCAGCAGGGATAGCGGGGGAGGGAGCACAGATACGCAGTATTTT

v_call: TRBV20-1
clone_size: NA
d_call: NA
j_call: TRBJ2-4
cdr3_aa: CSATGTQLRGNIQYF
cdr3_nt: TGCAGTGCTACTGGGACACAACTCCGCGGAAACATTCAGTACTTC

v_call: TRBV5-6
clone_size: NA
d_call: NA
j_call: TRBJ1-4
cdr3_aa: CASSGTSSGEKLFF
cdr3_nt: TGTGCCAGCAGCGGGACTTCCTCCGGTGAAAAACTGTTTTTT

v_call: TRBV12-3/TRBV12-4
clone_size: many
d_call: TRBD2
j_call: TRBJ2-1
cdr3_aa: CASSFMGLAGGNEQFF
cdr3_nt: TGTGCCAGCAGTTTTATGGGACTAGCGGGAGGTAATGAGCAGTTCTTC

v_call: TRBV14
clone_size: once
d_call: NA
j_call: TRBJ1-2
cdr3_aa: CASSQSVDYGYTF
cdr3_nt: TGTGCCAGCAGCCAGTCGGTGGACTATGGCTACACCTTC

v_call: TRBV11-2
clone_size: NA
d_call: NA
j_call: TRBJ1-4
cdr3_aa: CASSPLGRGEKLFF
cdr3_nt: TGTGCCAGCAGCCCCCTGGGCAGAGGTGAAAAACTGTTTTTT

v_call: TRBV6-5
clone_size: many
d_call: TRBD1
j_call: TRBJ2-7
cdr3_aa: CASEDRGAYEQYF
cdr3_nt: TGTGCCAGCGAGGACAGGGGGGCCTACGAGCAGTACTTC